Presented here are 25 T cell receptor beta chains from one specimen sequenced in a study of T cells in women clearing cervical HPV infection (dated by TCRdb to the late 2010s). The library was prepared using the immunoSEQ multiplex PCR assay. Sourced from immuneACCESS, this table was stored by TCRdb with only in-frame sequences that have V and J called. A share of the clones is absent; for the studies checked, an unresolved V gene accounts for under half, and the remainder has no known explanation. This specimen's table enumerates 25,000 to 30,000 clones. The ten largest clones represent 20% to 25% of the sample. The sequencing input was blood buffy coat. The receptors originated from a woman between 18 and 69 years old with a cervical HPV16 infection that either progressed to CIN3+ or cleared (not recorded which).

Regarding this clone: The read ends 3 residues before the CDR3 terminus; that terminus is restored from the germline J gene. The rearrangement joins TRBV12-3 or TRBV12-4 to TRBJ2-2; tentative D call: TRBD2 (6 bases). The CDR3 is 15 residues long. V was pared by 5 bases and J by 1 base, with 11 bases between. The sequenced part of the CDR3 DNA is TGTGCCAGCAGTGGGGGAGCGGGGAACACCGGGGAG. Encoded protein: CASSGGAGNTGE. From start to end, the CDR3 is CASSGGAGNTGELFF.

On this clone itself: The read terminates 3 residues ahead of where the CDR3 ends, so the germline J gene completes it. This chain joins TRBV20-1 and TRBJ1-2; 9 bases are a match to TRBD1. V lost 3 bases and J lost 2; bases outside the gene matches: 7. Per the germline V gene, CDR1 is DFQATT and CDR2 is SNEGSKA (reference sequence). This CDR3 spans 15 amino acids. CDR3 bases read: TGCAGTGCTAGTACCCCGGGACAGGGCAACTATGGC. Residues: CSASTPGQGNYG. The entire CDR3 protein reads CSASTPGQGNYGYTF.

Comment on this clone: The CDR3 end falls 3 residues outside the read, so it is completed with the germline J gene. The chain uses TRBV11-2 and TRBJ1-2; the D gene is possibly TRBD1 (5 bases). The CDR3 is 14 residues long. The germline CDR1 and CDR2 sequences are SGHAT and FQNNGV. The V and J ends lost 4 bases and 7 bases respectively, with 16 bases between them. The CDR3 sequence: CASSSQGIGGGYTF. CDR3 DNA, as far as it was read: TGTGCCAGCAGCTCCCAGGGTATTGGTGGTGGC.

Details on this clone: The read comes to an end 3 residues before the CDR3 does, leaving the germline J gene to fill in the end. The J gene is TRBJ1-1, the V gene TRBV18; TRBD1 matches 7 bases. This CDR3 comprises 15 residues. V shed 0 bases and J 5 bases; nucleotides not matched to a gene: 6. CDR1 and CDR2 from the germline V gene are KGHSH and LQKENI. CDR3 bases read: TGTGCCAGCTCACCACCGCTAGACAGGGTAACTGAA. Translation: CASSPPLDRVTE. In full, the CDR3 is CASSPPLDRVTEAFF.

Concerning this clone: The germline gene is not matched at one end of the junction; a read error may be the cause. The CDR3 end is not reached by the read, which stops 3 residues before it; the germline J gene fills it in. The same CDR3 is also encoded by other DNA sequences in this sample. This chain links TRBV7-9 with TRBJ1-3, with 7 bases fitting TRBD1. This CDR3 comprises 14 residues. The germline V gene encodes CDR1 SEHNR and CDR2 FQNEAQ (reference sequence). The CDR3 DNA, read in part, is TGTGCCAGCAGTTCCGACAGGGTCGGAAACACG. Translation gives CASSSDRVGNT. The CDR3 as a whole reads CASSSDRVGNTIYF.

On this clone: Coverage ceases 3 residues before the CDR3 finishes, and the germline J gene fills in the end. The chain couples TRBV7-9 to TRBJ1-2; possible D gene TRBD1, 5 bases. The CDR3 consists of 14 residues. In germline, CDR1 is SEHNR, CDR2 FQNEAQ (reference sequence). The CDR3 DNA, read in part, is TGTGCCAGCGGCCTCGGGGGTCCCCACTACGAC. It yields the protein CASGLGGPHYD. The CDR3, in full, reads CASGLGGPHYDYTF. Supplemented by reference TRBV7-9 and TRBJ1-2, the full variable domain reads DTGVSQNPRHKITKRGQNVTFRCDPISEHNRLYWYRQTLGQGPEFLTYFQNEAQLEKSRLLSDRFSAERPKGSFSTLEIQRTEQGDSAMYLCASGLGGPHYDYTFGSGTRLTVV.

In the case of this clone: The CDR3 goes on 3 residues after the read ends, and that part is filled in from the germline J gene. The chain is built from TRBV19 and TRBJ1-2; maybe TRBD1 (6 bases). The germline gives CDR1 LNHDA, CDR2 SQIVND (reference sequence). V gave up 1 base and J gave up 4 bases, with 7 bases separating them. This CDR3 has 13 amino acids. The CDR3 spells CASSIGRGYGYTF. CDR3 bases read: TGTGCCAGTAGTATAGGCAGGGGCTATGGC.

The CDR3 spells CASSLGQGGDQPQHF. CDR3 bases read: TGCGCCAGCAGCTTGGGACAGGGAGGGGATCAGCCC. V and J are TRBV5-1 and TRBJ1-5; TRBD1 matches at 7 bases. The sequence runs out 3 residues before the end of the CDR3; the remainder is reconstructed from the germline J gene. The CDR3 extends over 15 amino acids. From germline, CDR1 is SGHRS and CDR2 YFSETQ. V dropped 0 bases and J dropped 5; count of bases not matched to a gene: 5.

About this clone itself: The observed sequence ends 3 residues before the CDR3 terminus, with the missing tail filled in from the germline J gene. The genes are TRBV12-3 or TRBV12-4 and TRBJ2-7; weak D call: TRBD2 (7 bases). The CDR3 extends over 13 amino acids. The ends were cut back, 5 bases at V and 4 bases at J, with 12 bases in the middle. Incomplete CDR3 DNA: TGTGCCAGCAGTAACAGGGAGGGGTACGAG. The encoded protein is CASSNREGYE. The whole CDR3 reads CASSNREGYEQYF.

Details on this clone: The CDR3 end lies 3 residues beyond the end of the read and is filled in from the germline J gene. The chain joins TRBV2 to TRBJ2-3; D is unresolved. CDR1 is SNHLY, CDR2 FYNNEI, per germline. The CDR3 runs to 12 residues. CDR3 DNA, as far as it was read: TGTGCCAGCAGAGCAACTGCTGAGACG. It translates to CASRATAET. Given in full, the CDR3 is CASRATAETQYF. Based on the CDR3 plus reference TRBV2 and TRBJ2-3, the full variable domain is EPEVTQTPSHQVTQMGQEVILRCVPISNHLYFYWYRQILGQKVEFLVSFYNNEISEKSEIFDDQFSVERPDGSNFTLKIRSTKLEDSAMYFCASRATAETQYFGPGTRLTVL.

On this clone itself: The CDR3 goes on 3 residues after the read ends, and that part is filled in from the germline J gene. The gene calls are TRBV2 and TRBJ1-1; D ambiguous. The germline V gene encodes CDR1 SNHLY and CDR2 FYNNEI. The CDR3 consists of 10 residues. V was trimmed by 7 bases and J by 5 bases, leaving 5 bases between them. The sequenced part of the CDR3 DNA is TGTGCCAGCATATATACTGAA. Its protein is CASIYTE. The full-length CDR3 reads as CASIYTEAFF.

About this clone: The read is 3 residues too short to cover the CDR3 end, so that end is filled in from the germline J gene. V gene TRBV19 combines with J gene TRBJ2-3; possibly TRBD1 for D (5 bases). Germline V gene sequence: CDR1 LNHDA, CDR2 SQIVND (reference sequence). The CDR3 extends over 14 amino acids. The CDR3 loop reads CASTSRVGNQPQYF. The covered CDR3 bases are TGTGCCAGTACCTCCAGGGTCGGCAATCAGCCG.

Details on this clone: The CDR3 end lies 3 residues beyond the end of the read and is filled in from the germline J gene. The J gene is TRBJ2-7, the V gene TRBV2, with 8 nucleotides matching TRBD1. V lost 1 base to trimming and J lost 2 bases; unmatched junction nucleotides: 4. The CDR3 length is 15 residues. Germline V CDR1 and CDR2: SNHLY, FYNNEI. The part of the CDR3 DNA that was read is TGTGCCAGCAGTGAAGGGACAGGGTTTCCCTACGAG. Residues: CASSEGTGFPYE. The complete CDR3 sequence is CASSEGTGFPYEQYF.

With regard to this clone: The read falls 3 residues short of the CDR3 end, and the missing part is taken from the germline J gene. The V call is TRBV11-3, the J call TRBJ2-7; 7 bases are a match to TRBD1. This CDR3 has 14 residues. Germline CDR1 SGHNT, CDR2 YENEEA. Trimming took 7 bases from V and 3 from J; bases not matched to a gene: 9. The covered CDR3 bases are TGTGCCAGCACCCAGGGGGAGAGTTTCTACGAG. Amino acids: CASTQGESFYE. The complete CDR3 sequence is CASTQGESFYEQYF. Looking up the rest from reference TRBV11-3 and TRBJ2-7 gives the full variable domain: EAGVVQSPRYKIIEKKQPVAFWCNPISGHNTLYWYLQNLGQGPELLIRYENEEAVDDSQLPKDRFSAERLKGVDSTLKIQPAELGDSAVYLCASTQGESFYEQYFGPGTRLTVT.

On this clone itself: The CDR3 end falls 3 residues outside the read, so it is completed with the germline J gene. V usage is TRBV5-1 and J usage is TRBJ2-2; TRBD2 aligns across 15 bases. Germline CDR1 and CDR2: SGHRS and YFSETQ. Trimming cost V 6 bases and J 5 bases; bases outside gene matches: 11. The CDR3 loop spans 18 amino acids. The part of the CDR3 DNA that was read is TGCGCCAGCACCAATTGGACTAGCGGGAGGGTGTTAACCGGGGAG. It encodes CASTNWTSGRVLTGE. The entire CDR3 protein reads CASTNWTSGRVLTGELFF.

Comments on this clone: The CDR3 end falls 3 residues outside the read, so it is completed with the germline J gene. The chain is built from TRBV30 and TRBJ2-2; the D gene is possibly TRBD1 (5 bases). CDR3 length: 12 residues. In germline, CDR1 is GTSNPN, CDR2 SVGIG (reference sequence). The part of the CDR3 DNA that was read is TGTGCCTGGAGGGGGCTGGGTGAAAAG. Its translation is CAWRGLGEK. The whole CDR3 sequence reads CAWRGLGEKLFF.

Comments on this clone: From the germline J gene comes the end of the CDR3, since the read stops 3 residues before it. The chain carries TRBV13 and TRBJ1-4; D unclear. Germline-derived CDR1 and CDR2 are PRHDT and FYEKMQ (reference sequence). The CDR3 has 14 residues. V gave up 1 base and J gave up 4 bases, with 7 bases separating them. The CDR3 loop reads CASSLVAGNEKLFF. Partial CDR3 DNA: TGTGCCAGCAGCTTAGTGGCTGGTAATGAAAAA.

Points on this clone: The DNA ends 3 residues before the CDR3 does, and the rest of the CDR3 is filled in from the germline J gene. The chain joins TRBV5-6 to TRBJ1-2; TRBD1 agrees at 8 bases. V lost 2 bases, J lost 5 bases, and 8 bases stayed unmatched. The V gene's germline CDR1 is SGHDT and CDR2 YYEEEE. This CDR3 has 15 amino acids. The CDR3 bases that were read are TGTGCCAGCAGCTTTGGACAGGGCTCCTGGTATGGC. It translates to CASSFGQGSWYG. The CDR3 in its entirety is CASSFGQGSWYGYTF.

For this clone: The observed sequence ends 3 residues before the CDR3 terminus, with the missing tail filled in from the germline J gene. The chain links TRBV5-4 to TRBJ2-1, with D tentatively TRBD2 (6 bases). This CDR3 region has 13 residues. V was pared by 4 bases and J by 4 bases, with 9 bases between. Germline V gene lookup returns CDR1 SGHNT and CDR2 YYREEE (reference sequence). The sequenced CDR3 bases are TGTGCCAGCAGCCGGGACTCTTACAATGAG. Its translation is CASSRDSYNE. The complete CDR3 sequence is CASSRDSYNEQFF.

As concerns this clone: The CDR3 extends 3 residues past the end of the read, so its final part is completed from the germline J gene. The V and J genes are TRBV6-4 and TRBJ2-1; 8 positions agree with TRBD2. CDR1 is MRHNA, CDR2 SNTAGT, per germline. CDR3 length: 15 residues. J lost 6 bases, V lost 3 bases, and 7 bases had no gene match. The CDR3: CASSEWAGGSNEQFF. Incomplete CDR3 DNA: TGTGCCAGCAGTGAATGGGCGGGAGGTAGCAATGAG.

In the case of this clone: The read falls 3 residues short of the CDR3 end, and the missing part is taken from the germline J gene. The chain links TRBV5-1 to TRBJ2-6; no clear D gene. Germline CDR1 is SGHRS and CDR2 is YFSETQ. V lost 5 bases and J 4 bases, leaving 10 bases between the germline ends. The length of the CDR3 is 14 residues. CDR3 bases read: TGCGCCAGCAGAGATTCTACCGGGGCCAACGTC. Protein: CASRDSTGANV. The entire CDR3 is CASRDSTGANVLTF. Full variable domain (rest looked up from reference TRBV5-1 and TRBJ2-6): KAGVTQTPRYLIKTRGQQVTLSCSPISGHRSVSWYQQTPGQGLQFLFEYFSETQRNKGNFPGRFSGRQFSNSRSEMNVSTLELGDSALYLCASRDSTGANVLTFGAGSRLTVL.

Worth noting for this clone: The read is 3 residues too short to cover the CDR3 end, so that end is filled in from the germline J gene. This chain joins TRBV11-2 and TRBJ2-5; TRBD2 matches 7 bases. The CDR3 is made up of 13 amino acids. Germline V gene data show CDR1 as SGHAT and CDR2 as FQNNGV. The V and J ends lost 5 bases and 3 bases, in that order; junction bases with no gene match: 3. The CDR3 is CASSPGGEETQYF. The CDR3 bases that were read are TGTGCCAGCAGCCCGGGGGGTGAAGAGACC.

With regard to this clone: The CDR3 goes on 3 residues after the read ends, and that part is filled in from the germline J gene. V gene TRBV5-1 combines with J gene TRBJ2-1; D is possibly TRBD2 (6 bases). Germline-derived CDR1 and CDR2 are SGHRS and YFSETQ. The CDR3 loop spans 17 amino acids. Trimming stripped 3 bases from V and 0 bases from J, with 16 bases between. This CDR3 reads CASSSAAAGYSYNEQFF. The DNA read from the CDR3 is TGCGCCAGCAGCTCGGCGGCGGCGGGGTACTCCTACAATGAG.

Turning to this clone: The DNA ends 3 residues before the CDR3 does, and the rest of the CDR3 is filled in from the germline J gene. The V call is TRBV6-1, the J call TRBJ2-2; 8 nucleotides align to TRBD1. The CDR3 loop spans 15 amino acids. The germline gives CDR1 MNHNS, CDR2 SASEGT. CDR3 DNA, as far as it was read: TGTGCCAGCAGTGGCCGGACAGGGACGGCTTCACCG. Translating it yields CASSGRTGTASP. In full, the CDR3 reads CASSGRTGTASPLFF.

Partial CDR3 DNA: TGTGCCAGCAGCCGGACAGGGAATTCCCACAATGAG. Its protein product is CASSRTGNSHNE. The CDR3 reads in full as CASSRTGNSHNEQFF. V usage is TRBV11-2 and J usage is TRBJ2-1, with TRBD1 identical over 8 bases. The CDR3 end falls 3 residues outside the read, so it is completed with the germline J gene. This CDR3 spans 15 amino acids. Germline CDR1 SGHAT, CDR2 FQNNGV. V was clipped by 5 bases and J by 5 bases; unmatched bases: 8. The complete variable domain, with remaining parts taken from reference TRBV11-2 and TRBJ2-1, reads EAGVAQSPRYKIIEKRQSVAFWCNPISGHATLYWYQQILGQGPKLLIQFQNNGVVDDSQLPKDRFSAERLKGVDSTLKIQPAKLEDSAVYLCASSRTGNSHNEQFFGPGTRLTVL.